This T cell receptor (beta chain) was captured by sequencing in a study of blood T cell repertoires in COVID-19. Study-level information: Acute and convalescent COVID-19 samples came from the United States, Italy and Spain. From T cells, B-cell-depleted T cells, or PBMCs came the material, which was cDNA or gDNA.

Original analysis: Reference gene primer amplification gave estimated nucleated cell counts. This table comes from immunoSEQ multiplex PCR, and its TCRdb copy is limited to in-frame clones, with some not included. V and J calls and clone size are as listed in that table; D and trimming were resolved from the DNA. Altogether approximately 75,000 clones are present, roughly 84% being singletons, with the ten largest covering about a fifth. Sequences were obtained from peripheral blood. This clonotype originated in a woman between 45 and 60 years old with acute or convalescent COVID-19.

The CDR3, as DNA: TGTGCCAGCAGCTTGGCCGGGAACACCATATATTTT. This translates into CASSLAGNTIYF. This chain links TRBV7-9 with TRBJ1-3; D is ambiguous. Germline-derived CDR1 and CDR2 are SEHNR and FQNEAQ (reference sequence). Trimming left V 3 bases short and J 7 bases short, with 7 bases between. This CDR3 is built from 12 residues.